The 8 T cell receptor beta chains below were found in one sample sequenced in a study of OX40 agonist ivuxolimab in advanced cancers. Generated by immunoSEQ multiplex PCR, the TCRdb table keeps only in-frame clones and is missing some. Among 30,000 to 45,000 clones, around 80% were seen once, and the ten largest hold around a fifth. The sequences come from CD4+ or CD8+ T cells sorted from blood, collected in a trial of the OX40 agonist ivuxolimab. The origin of the receptors is an adult with an advanced solid tumor such as melanoma, head and neck, liver or kidney cancer.

This clone was counted once. This chain connects TRBV6-5 to TRBJ2-7; possibly TRBD2 for D (5 bases). Germline CDR1 is MNHEY and CDR2 is SVGAGI. This CDR3 region has 12 residues. Trimming removed 6 bases from V and 4 bases from J, with 10 bases in between. Here the CDR3 reads CASSVRGYEQYF. CDR3 sequence (DNA): TGTGCCAGCAGCGTCCGGGGATACGAGCAGTACTTC.

This rearrangement joins TRBV6-1 to TRBJ1-4; D is unresolved. Germline V gene data show CDR1 as MNHNS and CDR2 as SASEGT. The CDR3 is 10 amino acids. Trimming stripped 6 bases from V and 8 bases from J, with 4 bases between. Here the CDR3 DNA reads TGTGCCAGCAGATTCGAAAAACTGTTTTTT. Its translation: CASRFEKLFF.

The CDR3: CASSSGIPIGYGYTF. Written as DNA, the CDR3 is TGTGCCAGCAGCTCCGGGATCCCGATAGGGTATGGCTACACCTTC. This chain joins TRBV7-8 and TRBJ1-2, with D hard to call. The CDR3 length is 15 residues. Trimming removed 4 bases at V and 5 bases at J, with 17 bases between. Germline values: CDR1 SGHVS, CDR2 FQNEAQ.

This clone appeared a few times. The chain has TRBV7-2 and TRBJ2-4; 7 nucleotides line up with TRBD2. The germline V gene has CDR1 SGHTA and CDR2 FQGNSA. This CDR3 has 13 residues. Unmatched junction bases numbered 1, after V lost 1 base and J lost 7 bases. The CDR3 here is CASSLDGGNIQYF. The CDR3 DNA sequence: TGTGCCAGCAGCTTAGACGGGGGGAACATTCAGTACTTC. Looking up the rest from reference TRBV7-2 and TRBJ2-4 gives the full variable domain: GAGVSQSPSNKVTEKGKDVELRCDPISGHTALYWYRQSLGQGLEFLIYFQGNSAPDKSGLPSDRFSAERTGGSVSTLTIQRTQQEDSAVYLCASSLDGGNIQYFGAGTRLSVL.

The chain carries TRBV11-2 and TRBJ1-1; no firm D call. Germline V gene lookup returns CDR1 SGHAT and CDR2 FQNNGV. Deletions cut 1 base from V and 6 bases from J, with 9 bases between. This CDR3 is 13 amino acids long. The CDR3 loop reads CASSLGGLAEAFF. Written as DNA, the CDR3 is TGTGCCAGCAGCTTAGGAGGTTTGGCTGAAGCTTTCTTT.

The gene calls are TRBV6-1 and TRBJ2-5, with D tentatively TRBD2 (6 bases). The CDR3 is 14 residues long. V lost 2 bases and J 4 bases, leaving 11 bases between the germline ends. Germline lookup yields CDR1 MNHNS and CDR2 SASEGT. The CDR3 coding sequence is TGTGCCAGCAGTGAATGGCGGGGCGGAGAGACCCAGTACTTC. It specifies CASSEWRGGETQYF.

This chain connects TRBV5-4 to TRBJ2-3, with TRBD2 matching 7 bases. V trimming: 4 bases; J trimming: 3 bases; junction bases outside the gene matches: 8. The CDR3 loop spans 15 amino acids. CDR1 and CDR2 from the germline V gene are SGHNT and YYREEE (reference sequence). The CDR3: CASSQAGLYTDTQYF. Here the CDR3 DNA reads TGTGCCAGCAGCCAAGCGGGACTATATACAGATACGCAGTATTTT.

This chain joins TRBV4-1 and TRBJ2-3, with TRBD2 matching over 14 bases. V shed 2 bases, J shed 1 base, and the junction held 5 bases outside the gene matches. The CDR3 runs to 18 residues. The germline CDR1 and CDR2 sequences are MGHRA and YSYEKL. The CDR3 coding sequence is TGCGCCAGCAGCCAACGACTAGCGGGGGGGCAGGGCACAGATACGCAGTATTTT. It codes for CASSQRLAGGQGTDTQYF.